This T cell receptor beta chain was recorded in a study of blood T cell repertoires in COVID-19. Looking at the study overall: Samples came from the United States, Italy and Spain, spanning acute and convalescent COVID-19. Sources were T cells, B-cell-depleted T cells, or PBMCs; the material itself was cDNA or gDNA.

How the authors handled the data: Amplified reference gene primers provided the basis for estimating nucleated cell counts. Sequencing was performed with immunoSEQ multiplex PCR; in TCRdb, only in-frame clones are kept and a portion is missing. That table supplies the V and J calls and clone size; D and trimming were determined from the DNA. Found here are about 170,000 clones, around 85% of them singletons; the top ten hold 3% to 4%. Looked up from germline, CDR1 is LGHDT and CDR2 is YNNKEL (reference sequence). The CDR3 is 15 amino acids. Germline trimming cut 0 bases from V and 3 bases from J; bases unmatched to any gene: 3.

The chain carries TRBV3-1 (or the pseudogene TRBV3-2) and TRBJ2-5; 8 bases are a match to TRBD2. This receptor was taken from a human donor with acute or convalescent COVID-19. The donor label of this sample is uncertain. The sequenced sample consisted of peripheral blood. This CDR3 reads CASSQEGTRKETQYF. CDR3 nucleotides: TGTGCCAGCAGCCAAGAAGGGACTAGAAAAGAGACCCAGTACTTC.